Shown below are 28 T cell receptor beta chains from a single sample sequenced in a study of cytomegalovirus exposure and HLA in healthy donors. Assay: immunoSEQ multiplex PCR; the TCRdb copy retains only in-frame clones and omits some. The table shows roughly 130,000 clones, with about 90% occurring only once. The sample comprised PBMCs. These receptors came from a woman in her twenties or thirties in good health and CMV-seropositive.

The rearrangement links TRBV10-3 to TRBJ2-7; D may be TRBD2 (6 bases). The CDR3 is 14 amino acids. The V end was cut by 3 bases, the J end by 2 bases, with 11 bases between. Looked up from germline, CDR1 is ENHRY and CDR2 is SYGVKD. CDR3 loop: CAISDSGSTYEQYF. In DNA, the CDR3 is TGTGCCATCAGTGATAGCGGCAGTACCTACGAGCAGTACTTC.

This sequence joins TRBV11-2 and TRBJ2-7; D is ambiguous. CDR1 is SGHAT, CDR2 FQNNGV, per germline. The CDR3 spans 14 residues. The V and J ends lost 5 bases and 3 bases respectively, with 14 bases between them. CDR3 sequence reads: CASSTPTPFYEQYF. The CDR3 nucleotides read TGTGCCAGCAGCACCCCGACACCTTTCTACGAGCAGTACTTC. The full variable domain, completed using reference TRBV11-2 and TRBJ2-7, is EAGVAQSPRYKIIEKRQSVAFWCNPISGHATLYWYQQILGQGPKLLIQFQNNGVVDDSQLPKDRFSAERLKGVDSTLKIQPAKLEDSAVYLCASSTPTPFYEQYFGPGTRLTVT.

The chain is built from TRBV4-1 and TRBJ2-7, with TRBD1 matching 8 bases. CDR3 size: 16 residues. Germline-derived CDR1 and CDR2 are MGHRA and YSYEKL. Trimming cost V 0 bases and J 2 bases; bases outside gene matches: 6. CDR3 bases: TGCGCCAGCAGCCAAGATTTCGTGACAGGGGCCTACGAGCAGTACTTC. Amino acids: CASSQDFVTGAYEQYF.

The chain joins TRBV6-5 to TRBJ1-4; 7 bases are a match to TRBD1. Germline V gives CDR1 MNHEY, CDR2 SVGAGI. This CDR3 has 15 amino acids. V gave up 4 bases and J gave up 2 bases; unmatched junction bases: 4. CDR3 residues: CASSFEQGTNEKLFF. In nucleotides, the CDR3 is TGTGCCAGCAGTTTCGAACAGGGGACTAATGAAAAACTGTTTTTT.

The genes are TRBV27 and TRBJ1-6, with 7 bases fitting TRBD1. The germline CDR1 and CDR2 sequences are MNHEY and SMNVEV (reference sequence). The length of the CDR3 is 15 residues. Germline trimming cut 1 base from V and 8 bases from J; bases unmatched to any gene: 5. CDR3 sequence (DNA): TGTGCCAGCAGTTTATTACGGGACAGATATTCACCCCTCCACTTT. Translating it yields CASSLLRDRYSPLHF.

The rearrangement links TRBV5-1 to TRBJ1-1, with 8 nucleotides matching TRBD1. Germline lookup yields CDR1 SGHRS and CDR2 YFSETQ. CDR3 length equals 15 residues. V lost 4 bases, J lost 4 bases, and 9 bases stayed unmatched. The CDR3 DNA is TGCGCCAGCAGCCCCGAAACAGGGGGTATCACTGAAGCTTTCTTT. Amino acid sequence: CASSPETGGITEAFF.

The chain has TRBV27 and TRBJ2-1, with a possible D match to TRBD2 (6 bases). CDR1 and CDR2 from the germline V gene are MNHEY and SMNVEV (reference sequence). Trimming cost V 6 bases and J 3 bases, with 12 bases left between them. The CDR3 has 14 amino acids. This CDR3 is CASSPGGYYNEQFF. The CDR3 DNA is TGTGCCAGCAGCCCCGGGGGATACTACAATGAGCAGTTCTTC.

V is TRBV18 and J is TRBJ2-7; no firm D call. The CDR3 spans 15 residues. CDR1 and CDR2 (germline): KGHSH, LQKENI. Trimming took 3 bases from V and 2 from J, leaving 14 bases between them. CDR3 sequence reads: CASSPFRDTAYEQYF. The DNA of the CDR3 is TGTGCCAGCTCACCGTTCCGCGACACCGCCTACGAGCAGTACTTC.

This clone showed up just once. V is TRBV5-1 and J is TRBJ2-7, with 8 bases fitting TRBD1. Losses at the gene ends were 4 bases for V and 6 bases for J; bases not matched to a gene: 9. In germline, CDR1 is SGHRS, CDR2 YFSETQ. The CDR3 is 14 residues long. CDR3 DNA sequence: TGCGCCAGCAGCGTTGGCCAACAGGGGGGCGAGCAGTACTTC. Translation gives CASSVGQQGGEQYF. Filled out from reference TRBV5-1 and TRBJ2-7, the complete variable domain reads KAGVTQTPRYLIKTRGQQVTLSCSPISGHRSVSWYQQTPGQGLQFLFEYFSETQRNKGNFPGRFSGRQFSNSRSEMNVSTLELGDSALYLCASSVGQQGGEQYFGPGTRLTVT.

The chain is built from TRBV19 and TRBJ2-7; tentative D call: TRBD2 (6 bases). The CDR3 consists of 14 residues. Germline CDR1 and CDR2: LNHDA and SQIVND (reference sequence). Trimming left V 5 bases short and J 3 bases short, with 14 bases between. As DNA, the CDR3 is TGTGCCAGTAGTTGGGCCGTCGGGGGCTACGAGCAGTACTTC. Protein: CASSWAVGGYEQYF.

J is TRBJ1-4 and V is TRBV27; the D is unclear. The CDR3 is 12 amino acids. V dropped 6 bases and J dropped 7 bases, with 9 bases sitting between them. Germline V gene sequence: CDR1 MNHEY, CDR2 SMNVEV (reference sequence). DNA for the CDR3: TGTGCCAGCAGCCTCCCGAGTGAAAAACTGTTTTTT. Encoded protein: CASSLPSEKLFF.

V gene TRBV5-1 combines with J gene TRBJ2-3, with TRBD2 matching over 15 bases. V trimming: 2 bases; J trimming: 7 bases; junction bases outside the gene matches: 8. CDR1 SGHRS and CDR2 YFSETQ come from the germline V gene. CDR3 size: 17 residues. For the CDR3, the DNA is TGCGCCAGCAGCTTTGGGGGACTAGCGGGAGGACCCAATACGCAGTATTTT. It yields the protein CASSFGGLAGGPNTQYF.

The chain combines TRBV28 with TRBJ1-2; 11 bases align to TRBD1. Per the germline V gene, CDR1 is MDHEN and CDR2 is SYDVKM. Losses at the gene ends were 5 bases for V and 3 bases for J; bases not matched to a gene: 5. There are 15 residues in the CDR3. The CDR3 region is CASSVGQGGHYGYTF. The CDR3 region has the DNA TGTGCCAGCAGTGTGGGACAGGGGGGACACTATGGCTACACCTTC.

The chain combines TRBV6-1 with TRBJ2-7; 11 positions agree with TRBD2. CDR3 length: 15 amino acids. Germline V lookup: CDR1 MNHNS, CDR2 SASEGT. The trim removed 2 bases at V and 7 bases at J, leaving 7 bases unmatched. CDR3 residues: CASSEMASGRWEQYF. DNA for the CDR3: TGTGCCAGCAGTGAAATGGCTAGCGGGAGGTGGGAGCAGTACTTC.

This chain connects TRBV7-2 to TRBJ2-5, with TRBD2 matching 8 bases. Losses at the gene ends were 3 bases for V and 2 bases for J; bases not matched to a gene: 5. From germline, CDR1 is SGHTA and CDR2 FQGNSA. The CDR3 totals 15 residues. The CDR3, as DNA: TGTGCCAGCAGCTTGCCCGGGACTAGGCAAGAGACCCAGTACTTC. This sequence encodes CASSLPGTRQETQYF.

This clone was observed once. The chain carries TRBV6-1 and TRBJ2-1, with a possible D match to TRBD2 (5 bases). Germline CDR1 reads MNHNS; CDR2 reads SASEGT. The CDR3 has 10 residues. Trimming removed 11 bases at V and 10 bases at J, with 12 bases between. The CDR3 loop reads CAAGPGEQFF. CDR3 sequence (DNA): TGTGCCGCGGGCCCGGGGGAGCAGTTCTTC.

V gene TRBV5-4 combines with J gene TRBJ2-1; D gene unclear. The V gene's germline CDR1 is SGHNT and CDR2 YYREEE (reference sequence). Trimming pared 1 base from V and 7 bases from J, leaving 18 bases between. The CDR3 covers 16 residues. CDR3 in amino acids: CASSLWPAAGWNEQFF. Here the CDR3 DNA reads TGTGCCAGCAGCTTGTGGCCAGCCGCCGGGTGGAATGAGCAGTTCTTC.

The chain employs TRBV5-6 and TRBJ2-7; 11 nucleotides line up with TRBD2. This CDR3 comprises 15 residues. V shed 4 bases, J shed 3 bases, and the junction held 6 bases outside the gene matches. Germline CDR1 SGHDT, CDR2 YYEEEE. The CDR3 protein is CASSPHSGRVYEQYF. The CDR3 DNA follows: TGTGCCAGCAGCCCACATAGCGGGAGGGTCTACGAGCAGTACTTC.

The chain carries TRBV27 and TRBJ1-5; 7 nucleotides match TRBD1. CDR3 length: 16 residues. Trimming took 4 bases from V and 7 from J; bases not matched to a gene: 13. CDR1 is MNHEY and CDR2 is SMNVEV in the germline V gene (reference sequence). CDR3: CASSSKATGTKQPQHF. In DNA, the CDR3 is TGTGCCAGCAGTTCTAAAGCGACAGGGACGAAGCAGCCCCAGCATTTT.

The V gene is TRBV28, the J gene TRBJ2-7, with D unresolved. Germline CDR1 is MDHEN and CDR2 is SYDVKM. The CDR3 consists of 12 residues. V dropped 6 bases and J dropped 7 bases, with 13 bases sitting between them. The CDR3 loop is CASRSDTQEQYF. The CDR3 coding sequence is TGTGCCAGCAGAAGTGACACCCAGGAGCAGTACTTC. The complete variable domain, with remaining parts taken from reference TRBV28 and TRBJ2-7, reads DVKVTQSSRYLVKRTGEKVFLECVQDMDHENMFWYRQDPGLGLRLIYFSYDVKMKEKGDIPEGYSVSREKKERFSLILESASTNQTSMYLCASRSDTQEQYFGPGTRLTVT.

The chain carries TRBV7-9 and TRBJ2-7; 8 bases are shared with TRBD1. Germline assignment: CDR1 SEHNR and CDR2 FQNEAQ (reference sequence). V lost 5 bases to trimming and J lost 0 bases; unmatched junction nucleotides: 3. The CDR3 extends over 14 amino acids. In DNA, the CDR3 is TGTGCCAGCAGCACGGGACAGGACTCCTACGAGCAGTACTTC. Translating gives CASSTGQDSYEQYF.

The chain couples TRBV18 to TRBJ2-7; D unresolved. The CDR3 sequence is 14 residues long. CDR1 is KGHSH and CDR2 is LQKENI in the germline V gene. Trimming pared 3 bases from V and 1 base from J, leaving 10 bases between. The CDR3 region is CASSPLETSYEQYF. CDR3 coding DNA: TGTGCCAGCTCACCTCTCGAGACATCCTACGAGCAGTACTTC.

This clone appeared a few times. This sequence joins TRBV5-1 and TRBJ2-1, with TRBD1 matching 9 bases. The germline CDR1 and CDR2 sequences are SGHRS and YFSETQ. V shed 1 base and J 6 bases; nucleotides not matched to a gene: 5. The CDR3 length is 15 residues. The CDR3 DNA is TGCGCCAGCAGCTTGTTGGGACAGGGCATCAATGAGCAGTTCTTC. Amino acid sequence: CASSLLGQGINEQFF.

The gene calls are TRBV4-2 and TRBJ2-7; TRBD2 matches at 10 bases. Germline V lookup: CDR1 LGHNA, CDR2 YNFKEQ. The CDR3 covers 17 residues. The V gene end was trimmed by 1 base and the J gene end by 2 bases; junction bases not matched to a gene: 8. The CDR3 loop reads CASSQGSRLAGPYEQYF. The CDR3 DNA is TGTGCCAGCAGCCAAGGGTCGAGACTAGCGGGTCCCTACGAGCAGTACTTC.

The V gene is TRBV11-3, the J gene TRBJ2-1; D is perhaps TRBD1 (5 bases). CDR1 is SGHNT, CDR2 YENEEA, per germline. This CDR3 is built from 16 residues. The ends were cut back, 1 base at V and 0 bases at J, with 10 bases in the middle. CDR3 sequence reads: CASSLGGPSSYNEQFF. CDR3 nucleotides: TGTGCCAGCAGCTTAGGGGGCCCGAGCTCCTACAATGAGCAGTTCTTC.

This rearrangement joins TRBV28 to TRBJ1-2; D may be TRBD1 (6 bases). The CDR3 extends over 14 amino acids. Germline CDR1 is MDHEN and CDR2 is SYDVKM. V was pared by 6 bases and J by 4 bases, with 15 bases between. The CDR3 sequence: CASSGGAQSYGYTF. CDR3 bases: TGTGCCAGCAGCGGGGGGGCGCAGAGCTATGGCTACACCTTC.

The J gene is TRBJ1-2, the V gene TRBV15, with TRBD1 as a possible D gene (6 bases). This CDR3 is built from 17 residues. CDR1 and CDR2 (germline): LNHNV, YYDKDF (reference sequence). The V end was cut by 0 bases, the J end by 0 bases, with 14 bases between. The CDR3 DNA reads as TGTGCCACCAGCAGAGATTACACGCGGACAGCTAACTATGGCTACACCTTC. This translates into CATSRDYTRTANYGYTF.

This chain uses TRBV27 with TRBJ2-6; TRBD1 might be the D (6 bases). The V end lost 5 bases, the J end lost 0 bases, and 17 bases lay between the germline ends. The CDR3 is 18 amino acids. Germline assignment: CDR1 MNHEY and CDR2 SMNVEV (reference sequence). The CDR3 protein is CASSVGQISSSGANVLTF. CDR3 bases: TGTGCCAGCAGTGTAGGACAGATTTCTAGCTCTGGGGCCAACGTCCTGACTTTC.